This TCR beta chain appears in the sequencing data of a study of T cell responses to AZD1222 COVID-19 vaccine. Study-wide results and caveats: The CD4 TCRs associated with vaccination extended across spike and predominated at 160-218 and 743-854. Two doses of AZD1222 preceded a rise in Spike-specific TCR breadth and depth.

The assay was immunoSEQ multiplex PCR, and TCRdb's table has in-frame clones only and misses some. The sample has under 200,000 clones, about 88% seen once. V was pared by 8 bases and J by 0 bases, with 8 bases of the junction left unmatched. Per germline, CDR1 MNHEY and CDR2 SVGEGT. The length of the CDR3 is 15 residues. For this clone: Its antigen is undetermined.

This specimen consisted of peripheral blood, obtained 28 days after the second AZD1222 dose. This receptor was obtained from an adult who received the AZD1222 COVID-19 vaccine. The rearrangement links TRBV6-2 or TRBV6-3 to TRBJ2-7, with 9 bases aligning to TRBD1. The CDR3 DNA follows: TGTGCCAGCGGCCGGACAGGGGCCGTCTCCTACGAGCAGTACTTC. Amino acids: CASGRTGAVSYEQYF.